The clone carrying this T cell receptor (beta chain) showed up just a few times. Its antigen is not identified. This sample was taken from a study of T-cell reconstitution after alpha-beta-depleted transplantation in children. Findings and limits, study-wide: Surviving thymic progenitors and recipient T cells were the source of high TCRbeta diversity at day 60 in some patients. The main origin of T-cell counts and diversity one year after transplant was newly produced T cells.

This CDR3 has 12 amino acids. Trimming removed 6 bases from V and 8 bases from J; junction bases left unmatched: 6. Germline V gene lookup returns CDR1 SQVTM and CDR2 ANQGSEA. Unique molecular identifiers tagged the TCRbeta library. TCRdb processed the PCR reads anew with MiXCR; each CDR3 protein has one entry. The sample carries approximately 1,000,000 distinct CDR3 sequences, less than 30% recorded once. The rearrangement links TRBV29-1 to TRBJ1-4; 7 positions match TRBD1. The starting material was PBMCs, mostly from graft donor cells, obtained 360 days after TCRalphabeta/CD19-depleted stem cell transplant. The receptor was derived from a boy younger than two who had a stem cell transplant for SCID, so the T cells may come from the graft donor. The CDR3 reads CSVQGFGEKLFF. DNA for the CDR3: TGCAGCGTACAGGGGTTTGGGGAAAAACTGTTTTTT.